What follows is one T cell receptor (beta chain) and its context. Its antigen is as yet unknown. This sample was taken from a study of cytomegalovirus exposure and HLA in healthy donors. Study-wide points: Presence/absence analyses took donor sequencing depth as roughly uniform.

V was pared by 6 bases and J by 3 bases, with 18 bases between. Germline CDR1 KGHSH, CDR2 LQKENI. The CDR3 length is 15 residues. Primers included in the PCR were 60 Vbeta and 13 Jbeta primers. The data were produced by immunoSEQ multiplex PCR, yet TCRdb's version contains in-frame clones alone and is incomplete. In the table there are roughly 120,000 clones, 70% to 85% of which are singletons. V is TRBV18 and J is TRBJ2-7; D might be TRBD1 (6 bases). This clonotype originated in a woman aged 40 to 50 in good health and CMV-seropositive. Sequenced: PBMCs. The CDR3 reads CASSVEQGPFYEQYF. CDR3 sequence (DNA): TGTGCCAGCTCCGTAGAACAGGGACCGTTCTACGAGCAGTACTTC.